This T cell receptor beta chain was documented in a study of regulatory and conventional T cells in RAG deficiency. Comment on this clone: Its specificity is not known.

Blood CD4+ CD25-high CD127-low regulatory T cells supplied the genomic DNA template. Study-wide findings and caveats: Other subsets showed 9.5 to 10-fold reductions, but Treg unique TCR beta sequences fell 75 to 100-fold in these patients. Omenn CD25-high CD127-low cells may be activated cells, not true Tregs. In Omenn syndrome, Treg and Tconv repertoires overlapped >75%.

The CDR3 extends over 14 amino acids. Germline loops: CDR1 LNHDA, CDR2 SQIVND (reference sequence). Trimming shortened V by 1 base and J by 5 bases, and 9 bases separated the two germline ends. This table comes from immunoSEQ multiplex PCR, and its TCRdb copy is limited to in-frame clones, with some not included. The sample consists of around 10,000 clones, 80% to 90% of them appearing once. These data were also reused for a study on regulatory T cells. That publication notes: The PCR used 52 TRBV and 13 TRBJ primers.

Specimen: Tregs sorted from blood. The receptor was derived from a human donor in good health. The rearrangement uses TRBV19 and TRBJ2-4; D is possibly TRBD2 (6 bases). The CDR3: CASSIVGGQNIQYF. CDR3 in DNA: TGTGCCAGTAGTATAGTGGGGGGACAAAACATTCAGTACTTC.